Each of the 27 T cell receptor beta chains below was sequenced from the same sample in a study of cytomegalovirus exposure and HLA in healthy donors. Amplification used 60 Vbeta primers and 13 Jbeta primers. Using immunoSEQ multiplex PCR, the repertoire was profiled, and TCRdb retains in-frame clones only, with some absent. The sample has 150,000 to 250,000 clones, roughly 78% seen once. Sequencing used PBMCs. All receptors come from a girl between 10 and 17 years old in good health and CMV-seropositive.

In DNA form, the CDR3 reads TGCGCCAGCAGCCCCGGGGTCCAAGAGACCCAGTACTTC. Amino acids: CASSPGVQETQYF. The chain links TRBV5-1 to TRBJ2-5; possible D gene TRBD2, 5 bases. This CDR3 region has 13 residues. Germline CDR1 SGHRS, CDR2 YFSETQ. Trimming shortened V by 4 bases and J by 1 base, and 8 bases separated the two germline ends.

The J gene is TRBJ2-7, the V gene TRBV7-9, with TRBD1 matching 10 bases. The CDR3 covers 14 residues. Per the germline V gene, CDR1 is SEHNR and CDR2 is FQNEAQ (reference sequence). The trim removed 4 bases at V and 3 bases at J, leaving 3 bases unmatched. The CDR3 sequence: CASSSGTGDYEQYF. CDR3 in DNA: TGTGCCAGCAGCTCCGGGACAGGGGACTACGAGCAGTACTTC.

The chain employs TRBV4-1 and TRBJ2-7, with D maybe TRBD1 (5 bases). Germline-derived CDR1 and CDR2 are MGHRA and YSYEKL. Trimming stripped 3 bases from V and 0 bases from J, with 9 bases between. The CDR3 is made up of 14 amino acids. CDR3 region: CASSQQTASYEQYF. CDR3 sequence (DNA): TGCGCCAGCAGCCAGCAGACAGCCTCCTACGAGCAGTACTTC.

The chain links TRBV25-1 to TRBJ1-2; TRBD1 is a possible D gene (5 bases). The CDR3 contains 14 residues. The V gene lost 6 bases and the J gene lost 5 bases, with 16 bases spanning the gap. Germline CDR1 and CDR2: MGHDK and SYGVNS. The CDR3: CASRRDDNAYGYTF. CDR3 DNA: TGTGCCAGCAGGCGGGACGATAATGCGTATGGCTACACCTTC.

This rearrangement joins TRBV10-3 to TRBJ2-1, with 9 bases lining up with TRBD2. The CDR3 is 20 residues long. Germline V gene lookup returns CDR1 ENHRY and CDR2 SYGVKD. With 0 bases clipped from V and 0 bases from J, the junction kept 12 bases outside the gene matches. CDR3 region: CAISESLLAGAPGSYNEQFF. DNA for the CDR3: TGTGCCATCAGTGAGTCGTTACTAGCGGGCGCCCCGGGCTCCTACAATGAGCAGTTCTTC.

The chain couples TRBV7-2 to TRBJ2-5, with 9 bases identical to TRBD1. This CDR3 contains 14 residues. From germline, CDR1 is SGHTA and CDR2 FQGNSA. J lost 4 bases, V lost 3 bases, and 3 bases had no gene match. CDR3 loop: CASSFTGGLETQYF. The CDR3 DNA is TGTGCCAGCAGCTTTACAGGGGGCTTAGAGACCCAGTACTTC.

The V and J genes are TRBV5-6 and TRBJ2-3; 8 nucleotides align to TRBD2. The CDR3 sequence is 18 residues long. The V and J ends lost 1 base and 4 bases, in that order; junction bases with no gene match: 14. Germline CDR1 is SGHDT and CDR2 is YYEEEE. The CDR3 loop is CASSLWVKGLVGSDTQYF. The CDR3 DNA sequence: TGTGCCAGCAGCTTGTGGGTTAAGGGACTAGTCGGCTCAGATACGCAGTATTTT.

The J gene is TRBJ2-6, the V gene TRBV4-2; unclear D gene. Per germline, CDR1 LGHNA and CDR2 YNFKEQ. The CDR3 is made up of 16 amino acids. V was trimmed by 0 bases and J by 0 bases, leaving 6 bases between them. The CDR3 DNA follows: TGTGCCAGCAGCCAAGAAAAAGCCTCTGGGGCCAACGTCCTGACTTTC. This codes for CASSQEKASGANVLTF.

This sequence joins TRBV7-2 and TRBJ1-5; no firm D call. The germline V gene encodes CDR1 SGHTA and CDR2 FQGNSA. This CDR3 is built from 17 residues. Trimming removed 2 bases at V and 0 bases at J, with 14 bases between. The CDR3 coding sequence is TGTGCCAGCAGCTTAAAACAGTCCTCTTATAGCAATCAGCCCCAGCATTTT. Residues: CASSLKQSSYSNQPQHF.

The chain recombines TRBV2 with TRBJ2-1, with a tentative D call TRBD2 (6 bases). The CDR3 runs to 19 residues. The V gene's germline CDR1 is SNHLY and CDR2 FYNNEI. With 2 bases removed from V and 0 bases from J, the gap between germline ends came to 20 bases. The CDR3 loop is CASSESELGRESSYNEQFF. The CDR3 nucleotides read TGTGCCAGCAGTGAATCGGAATTAGGCCGGGAGAGCTCCTACAATGAGCAGTTCTTC. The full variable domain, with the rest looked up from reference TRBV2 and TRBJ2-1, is EPEVTQTPSHQVTQMGQEVILRCVPISNHLYFYWYRQILGQKVEFLVSFYNNEISEKSEIFDDQFSVERPDGSNFTLKIRSTKLEDSAMYFCASSESELGRESSYNEQFFGPGTRLTVL.

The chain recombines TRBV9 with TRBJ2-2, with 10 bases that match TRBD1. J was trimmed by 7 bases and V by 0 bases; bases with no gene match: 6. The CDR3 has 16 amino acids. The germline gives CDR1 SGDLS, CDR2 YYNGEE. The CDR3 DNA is TGTGCCAGCAGCGTAGCCAGACAGGGGGCCGTCGGGGAGCTGTTTTTT. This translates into CASSVARQGAVGELFF.

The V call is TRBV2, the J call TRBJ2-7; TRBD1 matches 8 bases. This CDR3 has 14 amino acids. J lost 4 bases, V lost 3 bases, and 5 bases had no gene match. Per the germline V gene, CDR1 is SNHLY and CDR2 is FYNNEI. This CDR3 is CASSESGGMYEQYF. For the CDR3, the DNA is TGTGCCAGCAGTGAGTCAGGGGGCATGTACGAGCAGTACTTC.

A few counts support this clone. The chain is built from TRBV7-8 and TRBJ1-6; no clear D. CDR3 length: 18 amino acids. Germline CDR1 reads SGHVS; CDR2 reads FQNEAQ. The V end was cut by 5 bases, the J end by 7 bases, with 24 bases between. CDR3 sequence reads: CASSPSVATISFNSPLHF. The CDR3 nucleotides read TGTGCCAGCAGCCCCTCAGTCGCCACCATAAGTTTCAATTCACCCCTCCACTTT.

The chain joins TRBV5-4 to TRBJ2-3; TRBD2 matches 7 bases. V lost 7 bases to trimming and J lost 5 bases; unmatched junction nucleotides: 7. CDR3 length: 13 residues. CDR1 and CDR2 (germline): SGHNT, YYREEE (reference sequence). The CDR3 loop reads CASQVLARDTQYF. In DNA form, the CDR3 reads TGTGCCAGCCAAGTACTAGCGAGAGATACGCAGTATTTT.

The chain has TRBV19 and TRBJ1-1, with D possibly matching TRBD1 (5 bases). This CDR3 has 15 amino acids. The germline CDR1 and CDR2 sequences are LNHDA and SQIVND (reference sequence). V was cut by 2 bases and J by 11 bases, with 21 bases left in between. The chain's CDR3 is CASSIPGGGLREAFF. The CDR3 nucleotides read TGTGCCAGTAGTATACCCGGGGGGGGGTTGAGAGAGGCTTTCTTT.

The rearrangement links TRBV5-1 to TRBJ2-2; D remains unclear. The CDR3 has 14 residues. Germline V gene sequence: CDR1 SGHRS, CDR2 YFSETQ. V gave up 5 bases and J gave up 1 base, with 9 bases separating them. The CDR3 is CASREPMNTGELFF. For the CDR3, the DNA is TGCGCCAGCAGGGAGCCTATGAACACCGGGGAGCTGTTTTTT.

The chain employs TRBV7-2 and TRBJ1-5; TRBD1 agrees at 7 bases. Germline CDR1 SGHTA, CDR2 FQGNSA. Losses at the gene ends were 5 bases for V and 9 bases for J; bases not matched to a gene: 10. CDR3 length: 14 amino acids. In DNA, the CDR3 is TGTGCCAGCAGCGACAGGGTCCAAGGTCGGCCCCAGCATTTT. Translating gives CASSDRVQGRPQHF.

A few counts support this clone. CDR3 DNA sequence: TGTGCCAGCAGTTCCCCCGACAGGAGTAGAACTTTCTTT. The encoded protein is CASSSPDRSRTFF. The J gene is TRBJ1-1, the V gene TRBV6-5; D might be TRBD1 (6 bases). Trimming cost V 4 bases and J 12 bases, with 18 bases left between them. This CDR3 contains 13 residues. Germline lookup yields CDR1 MNHEY and CDR2 SVGAGI.

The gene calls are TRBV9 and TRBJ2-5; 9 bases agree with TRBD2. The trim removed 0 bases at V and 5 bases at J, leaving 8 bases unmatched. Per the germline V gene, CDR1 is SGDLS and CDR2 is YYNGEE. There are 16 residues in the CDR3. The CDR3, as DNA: TGTGCCAGCAGCGTAGGAGGCGGGGGGGCCCGGGAGACCCAGTACTTC. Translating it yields CASSVGGGGARETQYF.

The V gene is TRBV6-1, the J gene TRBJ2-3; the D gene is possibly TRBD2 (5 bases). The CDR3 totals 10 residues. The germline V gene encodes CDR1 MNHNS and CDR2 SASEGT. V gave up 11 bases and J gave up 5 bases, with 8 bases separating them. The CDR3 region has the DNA TGTGCCCTCGGGGTAGATACGCAGTATTTT. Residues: CALGVDTQYF.

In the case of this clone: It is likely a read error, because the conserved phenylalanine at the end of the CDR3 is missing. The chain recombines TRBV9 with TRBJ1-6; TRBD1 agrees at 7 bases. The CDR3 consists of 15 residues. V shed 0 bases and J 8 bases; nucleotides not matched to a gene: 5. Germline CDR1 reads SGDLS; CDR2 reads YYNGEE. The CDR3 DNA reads TGTGCCAGCAGCGTAGAGGGACAGAGCCATTCACCCCTCCACCTT. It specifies CASSVEGQSHSPLHL.

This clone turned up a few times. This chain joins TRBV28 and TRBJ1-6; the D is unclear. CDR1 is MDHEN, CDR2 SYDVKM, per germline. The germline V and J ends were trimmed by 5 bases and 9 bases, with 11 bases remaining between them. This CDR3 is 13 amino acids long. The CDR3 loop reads CASSPPGSSPLHF. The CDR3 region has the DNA TGTGCCAGCAGTCCCCCCGGTAGTTCACCCCTCCACTTT.

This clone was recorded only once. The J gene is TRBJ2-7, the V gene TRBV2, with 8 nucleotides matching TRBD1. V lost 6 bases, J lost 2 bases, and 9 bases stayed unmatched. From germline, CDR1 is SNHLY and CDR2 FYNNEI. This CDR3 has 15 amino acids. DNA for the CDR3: TGTGCCAGCAGCCAGCTGACAGGGGTGGCCTACGAGCAGTACTTC. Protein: CASSQLTGVAYEQYF.

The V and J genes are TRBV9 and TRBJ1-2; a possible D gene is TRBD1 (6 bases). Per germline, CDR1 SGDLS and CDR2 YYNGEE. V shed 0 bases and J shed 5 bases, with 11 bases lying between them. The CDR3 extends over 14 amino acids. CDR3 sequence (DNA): TGTGCCAGCAGCGTAGGGACAGAGAAATATGGCTACACCTTC. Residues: CASSVGTEKYGYTF.

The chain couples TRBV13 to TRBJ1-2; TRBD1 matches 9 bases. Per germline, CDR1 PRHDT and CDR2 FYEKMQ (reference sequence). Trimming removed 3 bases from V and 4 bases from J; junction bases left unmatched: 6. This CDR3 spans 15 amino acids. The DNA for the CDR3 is TGTGCCAGCAGCTTCCGGGACAGGGTCCCCTATGGCTACACCTTC. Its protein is CASSFRDRVPYGYTF. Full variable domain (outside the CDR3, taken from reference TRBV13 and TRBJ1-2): AAGVIQSPRHLIKEKRETATLKCYPIPRHDTVYWYQQGPGQDPQFLISFYEKMQSDKGSIPDRFSAQQFSDYHSELNMSSLELGDSALYFCASSFRDRVPYGYTFGSGTRLTVV.

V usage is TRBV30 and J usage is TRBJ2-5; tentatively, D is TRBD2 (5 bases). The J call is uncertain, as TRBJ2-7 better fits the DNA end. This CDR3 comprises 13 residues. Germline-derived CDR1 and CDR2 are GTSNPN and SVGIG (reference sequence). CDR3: CAWRPGVSYEQYF. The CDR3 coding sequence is TGTGCCTGGAGACCCGGGGTGAGCTACGAGCAGTACTTC.

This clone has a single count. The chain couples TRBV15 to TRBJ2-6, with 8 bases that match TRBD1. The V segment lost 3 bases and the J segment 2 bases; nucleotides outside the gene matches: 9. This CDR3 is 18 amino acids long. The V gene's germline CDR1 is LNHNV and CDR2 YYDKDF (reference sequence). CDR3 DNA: TGTGCCACCAGCAGGCCTACAGGACAGGGTGCTGGGGCCAACGTCCTGACTTTC. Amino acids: CATSRPTGQGAGANVLTF.